The next 28 T cell receptor beta chains were all read from a single sample in a study of blood T cell repertoires in COVID-19. This table comes from immunoSEQ multiplex PCR, and its TCRdb copy is limited to in-frame clones, with some not included. This sample has tens of thousands of clones, with roughly 90% found just once. Sequencing used peripheral blood. The source of these receptors is a woman aged 40 to 49 with active or convalescent COVID-19.

V usage is TRBV19 and J usage is TRBJ1-5; no reliable D call. The germline gives CDR1 LNHDA, CDR2 SQIVND (reference sequence). The V end was cut by 7 bases, the J end by 5 bases, with 15 bases between. The CDR3 loop spans 14 amino acids. The chain's CDR3 is CASTPGRRHQPQHF. The CDR3 nucleotides are TGTGCCAGTACCCCTGGGAGGCGCCATCAGCCCCAGCATTTT.

The chain has TRBV7-9 and TRBJ2-2, with 8 bases lining up with TRBD2. CDR1 is SEHNR and CDR2 is FQNEAQ in the germline V gene (reference sequence). The CDR3 has 13 amino acids. After removal of 7 bases from V and 6 bases from J, the junction contained 4 bases not matched to a gene. This CDR3 reads CASNAGGPGELFF. As DNA, the CDR3 is TGTGCCAGCAATGCGGGAGGCCCCGGGGAGCTGTTTTTT. Full variable domain (missing parts from reference TRBV7-9 and TRBJ2-2): DTGVSQNPRHKITKRGQNVTFRCDPISEHNRLYWYRQTLGQGPEFLTYFQNEAQLEKSRLLSDRFSAERPKGSFSTLEIQRTEQGDSAMYLCASNAGGPGELFFGEGSRLTVL.

V is TRBV11-2 and J is TRBJ1-2; 8 bases fit TRBD1. Germline V gives CDR1 SGHAT, CDR2 FQNNGV. This CDR3 spans 13 amino acids. After removal of 7 bases from V and 6 bases from J, the junction contained 7 bases not matched to a gene. CDR3 amino acids: CASTQDRDDGYTF. The CDR3 DNA follows: TGTGCCAGCACCCAGGACAGGGATGATGGCTACACCTTC. Complete variable domain (other parts from reference TRBV11-2 and TRBJ1-2): EAGVAQSPRYKIIEKRQSVAFWCNPISGHATLYWYQQILGQGPKLLIQFQNNGVVDDSQLPKDRFSAERLKGVDSTLKIQPAKLEDSAVYLCASTQDRDDGYTFGSGTRLTVV.

This chain connects TRBV11-2 to TRBJ2-1, with TRBD2 matching over 7 bases. The V gene end was trimmed by 8 bases and the J gene end by 6 bases; junction bases not matched to a gene: 10. The CDR3 extends over 14 amino acids. Per the germline V gene, CDR1 is SGHAT and CDR2 is FQNNGV. The CDR3 DNA follows: TGTGCCAGCCGCACCGGGGGAGGGTTCAATGAGCAGTTCTTC. This sequence encodes CASRTGGGFNEQFF.

The rearrangement joins TRBV27 to TRBJ2-1; 13 bases are shared with TRBD2. Losses at the gene ends were 5 bases for V and 6 bases for J; bases not matched to a gene: 7. This CDR3 spans 16 amino acids. Germline V gene data show CDR1 as MNHEY and CDR2 as SMNVEV (reference sequence). The CDR3 DNA reads TGTGCCAGCAGTCCCAGACTAGCGGGAGGAATCAATGAGCAGTTCTTC. It yields the protein CASSPRLAGGINEQFF.

The chain links TRBV6-4 to TRBJ2-7; D possibly corresponds to TRBD2 (5 bases). From germline, CDR1 is MRHNA and CDR2 SNTAGT. V was cut by 7 bases and J by 7 bases, with 8 bases left in between. The CDR3 loop spans 10 amino acids. The CDR3 sequence: CASKRQEQYF. The CDR3 bases are TGTGCCAGCAAGCGGCAGGAGCAGTACTTC.

This clone was detected only a few times. The rearrangement links TRBV4-2 to TRBJ2-1; 8 bases agree with TRBD1. CDR1 is LGHNA, CDR2 YNFKEQ, per germline. V lost 1 base, J lost 5 bases, and 4 bases stayed unmatched. This CDR3 contains 15 residues. DNA for the CDR3: TGTGCCAGCAGCCAAGTGGGGACAGGCAACAATGAGCAGTTCTTC. Translating it yields CASSQVGTGNNEQFF.

This sequence joins TRBV7-8 and TRBJ1-5; 9 nucleotides line up with TRBD1. This CDR3 comprises 18 residues. The germline V gene encodes CDR1 SGHVS and CDR2 FQNEAQ. Germline trimming cut 5 bases from V and 6 bases from J; bases unmatched to any gene: 17. CDR3 protein: CASSLLRRDRASGQPQHF. CDR3 coding DNA: TGTGCCAGCAGCCTACTAAGGCGGGACAGGGCGTCCGGTCAGCCCCAGCATTTT.

The chain is built from TRBV6-1 and TRBJ1-5, with no clear D. V was trimmed by 3 bases and J by 5 bases, leaving 11 bases between them. This CDR3 contains 14 residues. Germline V gene sequence: CDR1 MNHNS, CDR2 SASEGT. This CDR3 reads CASSDRPSYQPQHF. The DNA for the CDR3 is TGTGCCAGCAGTGACCGTCCTTCCTATCAGCCCCAGCATTTT.

The V gene is TRBV15, the J gene TRBJ2-7, with 10 nucleotides matching TRBD1. The CDR3 runs 14 residues. Trimming removed 8 bases from V and 6 bases from J; junction bases left unmatched: 10. The germline V gene has CDR1 LNHNV and CDR2 YYDKDF (reference sequence). The CDR3 reads CATAIDRGLGEQYF. The CDR3 DNA reads TGTGCCACCGCGATAGACAGGGGGCTTGGCGAGCAGTACTTC.

This chain links TRBV7-3 with TRBJ2-1; 7 nucleotides line up with TRBD1. CDR1 and CDR2 (germline): SGHTA, FQGTGA. CDR3 length equals 13 residues. Losses at the gene ends were 4 bases for V and 8 bases for J; bases not matched to a gene: 5. Here the CDR3 DNA reads TGTGCCAGCAGCTCGACAGGGTACGATGAGCAGTTCTTC. This encodes CASSSTGYDEQFF.

This chain connects TRBV30 to TRBJ1-2; no clear D. The CDR3 totals 16 residues. CDR1 and CDR2 (germline): GTSNPN, SVGIG (reference sequence). Trimming pared 0 bases from V and 5 bases from J, leaving 19 bases between. The DNA for the CDR3 is TGTGCCTGGAGTGTACGTGCATCGGGTGCCATTTATGGCTACACCTTC. Its protein product is CAWSVRASGAIYGYTF.

About this clone: The sample contains more than one DNA sequence encoding this CDR3. The chain uses TRBV13 and TRBJ1-2; 7 bases map to TRBD1. Germline V lookup: CDR1 PRHDT, CDR2 FYEKMQ (reference sequence). V was pared by 1 base and J by 5 bases, with 4 bases of the junction left unmatched. This CDR3 spans 14 amino acids. This chain's CDR3 is CASSLEGGSYGYTF. CDR3 coding DNA: TGTGCCAGCAGCTTAGAAGGGGGCTCGTATGGCTACACCTTC. The complete variable domain, with remaining parts taken from reference TRBV13 and TRBJ1-2, reads AAGVIQSPRHLIKEKRETATLKCYPIPRHDTVYWYQQGPGQDPQFLISFYEKMQSDKGSIPDRFSAQQFSDYHSELNMSSLELGDSALYFCASSLEGGSYGYTFGSGTRLTVV.

V is TRBV5-4 and J is TRBJ1-6; 8 positions agree with TRBD1. Germline assignment: CDR1 SGHNT and CDR2 YYREEE (reference sequence). The CDR3 consists of 15 residues. Trimming took 0 bases from V and 7 from J; bases not matched to a gene: 3. The CDR3 region is CASSLAYRGNSPLHF. CDR3 in DNA: TGTGCCAGCAGCTTGGCGTACAGGGGGAATTCACCCCTCCACTTT.

For the CDR3, the DNA is TGTGCCAGCAGCTTAGGTGGTCCTATGAACACTGAAGCTTTCTTT. It specifies CASSLGGPMNTEAFF. This chain uses TRBV7-9 with TRBJ1-1; D is ambiguous. The V end lost 1 base, the J end lost 0 bases, and 9 bases lay between the germline ends. There are 15 residues in the CDR3. Per germline, CDR1 SEHNR and CDR2 FQNEAQ (reference sequence).

The rearrangement links TRBV4-1 to TRBJ2-3; no firm D call. This CDR3 region has 15 residues. Germline V gives CDR1 MGHRA, CDR2 YSYEKL. Trimming shortened V by 0 bases and J by 4 bases, and 11 bases separated the two germline ends. CDR3 sequence (DNA): TGCGCCAGCAGCCAAGACGCGAGTTTCGCAGATACGCAGTATTTT. Translated, it gives CASSQDASFADTQYF.

As to this clone: At one end, the junction sequence differs from germline, possibly due to a read error. The chain employs TRBV7-7 and TRBJ1-3; TRBD1 aligns across 9 bases. This CDR3 has 13 residues. From germline, CDR1 is SSHAT and CDR2 FNYEAQ (reference sequence). The DNA of the CDR3 is TGTGCTAGCAGCCTAGACAGGGGGAACACCATATATTTT. Its protein is CASSLDRGNTIYF.

Worth noting for this clone: The junction and the germline gene differ at one end; a read error may be behind it. V and J are TRBV7-7 and TRBJ2-7, with D tentatively TRBD1 (5 bases). Per the germline V gene, CDR1 is SSHAT and CDR2 is FNYEAQ (reference sequence). This CDR3 contains 13 residues. The CDR3 DNA is TGTGCTAGCAGCCCAGACAGAAACTACGAGCAGTACTTC. The encoded protein is CASSPDRNYEQYF.

The rearrangement uses TRBV9 and TRBJ2-1; the D is unclear. The V gene lost 0 bases and the J gene lost 9 bases, with 16 bases spanning the gap. The germline V gene has CDR1 SGDLS and CDR2 YYNGEE. This CDR3 comprises 15 residues. CDR3 protein: CASSVGPSGESEQFF. The CDR3, as DNA: TGTGCCAGCAGCGTAGGTCCCTCCGGAGAGAGTGAGCAGTTCTTC.

The chain is built from TRBV5-1 and TRBJ2-7; 10 nucleotides line up with TRBD1. This CDR3 comprises 15 residues. Germline V gives CDR1 SGHRS, CDR2 YFSETQ. V lost 3 bases to trimming and J lost 7 bases; unmatched junction nucleotides: 10. DNA of the CDR3: TGCGCCAGCAGCTGGGTGGGACAGGGGTCTGCTGAGCAGTACTTC. It encodes CASSWVGQGSAEQYF.

DNA of the CDR3: TGTGCCAGCTCGAAGTCCGGGACATCCTTTTATAATTCACCCCTCCACTTT. Protein sequence: CASSKSGTSFYNSPLHF. The V and J genes are TRBV2 and TRBJ1-6; D is perhaps TRBD1 (6 bases). Germline values: CDR1 SNHLY, CDR2 FYNNEI. CDR3 length: 17 amino acids. The V gene lost 8 bases and the J gene lost 4 bases, with 21 bases spanning the gap. Full variable domain (missing parts from reference TRBV2 and TRBJ1-6): EPEVTQTPSHQVTQMGQEVILRCVPISNHLYFYWYRQILGQKVEFLVSFYNNEISEKSEIFDDQFSVERPDGSNFTLKIRSTKLEDSAMYFCASSKSGTSFYNSPLHFGNGTRLTVT.

The chain recombines TRBV4-1 with TRBJ1-2; TRBD1 is a possible D gene (5 bases). This CDR3 has 14 amino acids. Trimming cost V 0 bases and J 4 bases, with 9 bases left between them. In germline, CDR1 is MGHRA, CDR2 YSYEKL. The CDR3 DNA follows: TGCGCCAGCAGCCAAGACAGGGTGAGCTATGGCTACACCTTC. Translating gives CASSQDRVSYGYTF.

This sequence joins TRBV19 and TRBJ2-3; tentative D call: TRBD2 (6 bases). Deletions cut 1 base from V and 0 bases from J, with 11 bases between. CDR3 length: 16 amino acids. Germline V gene lookup returns CDR1 LNHDA and CDR2 SQIVND (reference sequence). The CDR3: CASSIGGTASTDTQYF. The CDR3 DNA is TGTGCCAGTAGTATAGGCGGGACTGCTAGCACAGATACGCAGTATTTT.

In its sample, this clone was seen once. The chain carries TRBV4-1 and TRBJ1-2; D remains unclear. Trimming stripped 0 bases from V and 8 bases from J, with 13 bases between. Germline values: CDR1 MGHRA, CDR2 YSYEKL. The CDR3 has 14 residues. In DNA, the CDR3 is TGCGCCAGCAGCCAAGATCTTACAGTAGGAGGCTACACCTTC. Translating gives CASSQDLTVGGYTF.

Written as DNA, the CDR3 is TGTGCCACCCAGCGGGGGGTCGCCTACGAGCAGTACTTC. It codes for CATQRGVAYEQYF. This rearrangement joins TRBV27 to TRBJ2-7; 9 positions agree with TRBD2. The CDR3 consists of 13 residues. Germline V gene data show CDR1 as MNHEY and CDR2 as SMNVEV (reference sequence). The trim removed 10 bases at V and 2 bases at J, leaving 6 bases unmatched.

This sequence joins TRBV3-1 (or the pseudogene TRBV3-2) and TRBJ1-3; 7 bases line up with TRBD1. Trimming took 6 bases from V and 4 from J; bases not matched to a gene: 9. Per germline, CDR1 LGHDT and CDR2 YNNKEL (reference sequence). This CDR3 region has 15 residues. This CDR3 is CASRTMTGFGNTIYF. Here the CDR3 DNA reads TGTGCCAGCAGAACTATGACAGGGTTCGGAAACACCATATATTTT.

The V call is TRBV5-6, the J call TRBJ2-3; 8 nucleotides match TRBD2. CDR3 length: 18 residues. Germline CDR1 is SGHDT and CDR2 is YYEEEE. The V gene end was trimmed by 4 bases and the J gene end by 3 bases; junction bases not matched to a gene: 16. CDR3 in DNA: TGTGCCAGCAGCCTGGGTGGCGGGGGGAGTTTTCGGACAGATACGCAGTATTTT. This gives the protein CASSLGGGGSFRTDTQYF. The variable domain in full, with the rest retrieved from reference TRBV5-6 and TRBJ2-3, is DAGVTQSPTHLIKTRGQQVTLRCSPKSGHDTVSWYQQALGQGPQFIFQYYEEEERQRGNFPDRFSGHQFPNYSSELNVNALLLGDSALYLCASSLGGGGSFRTDTQYFGPGTRLTVL.

The chain carries TRBV11-2 and TRBJ2-7, with D possibly being TRBD2 (6 bases). Between the trimmed V and J ends, which lost 5 bases and 6 bases, there was a span of 20 bases. The germline V gene has CDR1 SGHAT and CDR2 FQNNGV. This CDR3 region has 15 residues. Written as DNA, the CDR3 is TGTGCCAGCAGCCGCACTTCCGGGGGAGAATCCGAGCAGTACTTC. Its protein product is CASSRTSGGESEQYF.